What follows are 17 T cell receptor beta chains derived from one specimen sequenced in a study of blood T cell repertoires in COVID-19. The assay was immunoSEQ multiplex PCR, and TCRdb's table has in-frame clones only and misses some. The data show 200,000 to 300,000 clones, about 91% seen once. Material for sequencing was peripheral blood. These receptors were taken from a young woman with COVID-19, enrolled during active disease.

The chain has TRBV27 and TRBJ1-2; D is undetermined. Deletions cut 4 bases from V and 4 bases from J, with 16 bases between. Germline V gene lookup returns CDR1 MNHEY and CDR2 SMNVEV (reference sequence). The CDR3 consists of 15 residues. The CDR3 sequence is CASSSGYPPGYGYTF. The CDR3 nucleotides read TGTGCCAGCAGTTCCGGGTACCCCCCCGGCTATGGCTACACCTTC.

The CDR3 DNA follows: TGTGCCAGCAGCGCAGGCGACAGGGGCAATTCACCCCTCCACTTT. It encodes CASSAGDRGNSPLHF. This rearrangement joins TRBV5-4 to TRBJ1-6, with 8 bases matching TRBD1. Losses at the gene ends were 4 bases for V and 7 bases for J; bases not matched to a gene: 7. The CDR3 contains 15 residues. Germline V gene sequence: CDR1 SGHNT, CDR2 YYREEE (reference sequence).

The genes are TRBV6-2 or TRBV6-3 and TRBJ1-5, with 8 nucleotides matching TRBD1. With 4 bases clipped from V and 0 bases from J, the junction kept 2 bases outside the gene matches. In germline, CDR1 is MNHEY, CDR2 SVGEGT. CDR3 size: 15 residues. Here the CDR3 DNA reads TGTGCCAGCAGTTGGGGGACAGGTAGCAATCAGCCCCAGCATTTT. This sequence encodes CASSWGTGSNQPQHF.

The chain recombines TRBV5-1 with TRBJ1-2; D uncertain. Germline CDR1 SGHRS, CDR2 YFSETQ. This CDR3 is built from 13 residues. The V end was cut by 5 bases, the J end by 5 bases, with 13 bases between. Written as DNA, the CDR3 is TGCGCCAGCAGGCCGCTTGAGACATATGGCTACACCTTC. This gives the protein CASRPLETYGYTF.

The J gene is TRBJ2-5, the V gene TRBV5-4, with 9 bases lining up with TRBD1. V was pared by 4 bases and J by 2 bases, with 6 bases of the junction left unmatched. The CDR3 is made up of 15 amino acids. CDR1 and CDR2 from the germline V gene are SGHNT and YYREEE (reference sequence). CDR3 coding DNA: TGTGCCAGCAGCCCTGGACAGGGGAGACAAGAGACCCAGTACTTC. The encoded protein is CASSPGQGRQETQYF. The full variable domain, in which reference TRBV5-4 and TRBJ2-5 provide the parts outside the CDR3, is ETGVTQSPTHLIKTRGQQVTLRCSSQSGHNTVSWYQQALGQGPQFIFQYYREEENGRGNFPPRFSGLQFPNYSSELNVNALELDDSALYLCASSPGQGRQETQYFGPGTRLLVL.

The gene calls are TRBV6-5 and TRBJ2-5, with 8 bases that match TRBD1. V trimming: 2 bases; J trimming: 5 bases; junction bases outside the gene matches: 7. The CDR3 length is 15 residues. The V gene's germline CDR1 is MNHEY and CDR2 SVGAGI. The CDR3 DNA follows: TGTGCCAGCAGTTACGCGGGACAGGCTCGGGAGACCCAGTACTTC. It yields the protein CASSYAGQARETQYF.

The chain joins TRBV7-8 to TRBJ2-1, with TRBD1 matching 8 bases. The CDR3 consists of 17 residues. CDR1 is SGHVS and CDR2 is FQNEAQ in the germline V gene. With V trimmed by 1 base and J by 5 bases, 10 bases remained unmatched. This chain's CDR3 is CASSLERSRGPNNEQFF. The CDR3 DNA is TGTGCCAGCAGCTTAGAACGGTCCAGGGGGCCGAACAATGAGCAGTTCTTC.

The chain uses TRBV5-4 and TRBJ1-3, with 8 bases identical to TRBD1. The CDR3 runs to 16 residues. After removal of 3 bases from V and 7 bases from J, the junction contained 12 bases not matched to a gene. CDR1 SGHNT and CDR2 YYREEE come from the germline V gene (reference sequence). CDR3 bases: TGTGCCAGCAGCTCTAAGACGACAGGGGACCAGAACACCATATATTTT. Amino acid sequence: CASSSKTTGDQNTIYF. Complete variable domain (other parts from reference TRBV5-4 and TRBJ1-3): ETGVTQSPTHLIKTRGQQVTLRCSSQSGHNTVSWYQQALGQGPQFIFQYYREEENGRGNFPPRFSGLQFPNYSSELNVNALELDDSALYLCASSSKTTGDQNTIYFGEGSWLTVV.

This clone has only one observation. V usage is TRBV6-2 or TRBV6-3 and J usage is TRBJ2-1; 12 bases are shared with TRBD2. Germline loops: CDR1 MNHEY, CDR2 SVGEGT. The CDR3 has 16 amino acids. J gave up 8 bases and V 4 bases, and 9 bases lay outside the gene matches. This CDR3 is CASSSPTSGRAYEQFF. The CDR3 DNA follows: TGTGCCAGCAGTTCTCCGACTAGCGGGAGAGCCTATGAGCAGTTCTTC.

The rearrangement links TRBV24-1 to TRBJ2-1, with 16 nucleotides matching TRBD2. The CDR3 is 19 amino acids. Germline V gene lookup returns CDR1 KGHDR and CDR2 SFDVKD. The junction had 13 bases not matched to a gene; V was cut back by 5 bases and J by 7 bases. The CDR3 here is CATSGPGLAGGPRGNEQFF. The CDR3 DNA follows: TGTGCCACCAGTGGTCCGGGACTAGCGGGAGGGCCTCGGGGAAATGAGCAGTTCTTC.

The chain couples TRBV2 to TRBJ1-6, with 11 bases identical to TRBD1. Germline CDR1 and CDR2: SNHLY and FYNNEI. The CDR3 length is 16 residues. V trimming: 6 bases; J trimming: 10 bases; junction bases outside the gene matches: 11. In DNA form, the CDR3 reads TGTGCCAGCAGGGCAAACCGGGGACAGGGGGACTCACCCCTCCACTTT. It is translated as CASRANRGQGDSPLHF.

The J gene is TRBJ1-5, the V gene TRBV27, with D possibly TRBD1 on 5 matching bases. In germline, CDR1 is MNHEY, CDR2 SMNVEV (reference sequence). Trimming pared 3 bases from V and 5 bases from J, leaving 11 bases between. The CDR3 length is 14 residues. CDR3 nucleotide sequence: TGTGCCAGCAGTTTTCGGGGGATTGATCAGCCCCAGCATTTT. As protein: CASSFRGIDQPQHF.

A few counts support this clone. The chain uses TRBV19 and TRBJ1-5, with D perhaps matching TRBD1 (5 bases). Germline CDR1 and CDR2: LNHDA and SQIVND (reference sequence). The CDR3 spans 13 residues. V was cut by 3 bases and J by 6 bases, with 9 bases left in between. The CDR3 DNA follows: TGTGCCAGTAGTATTTCCAGGGCTCAGCCCCAGCATTTT. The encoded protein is CASSISRAQPQHF.

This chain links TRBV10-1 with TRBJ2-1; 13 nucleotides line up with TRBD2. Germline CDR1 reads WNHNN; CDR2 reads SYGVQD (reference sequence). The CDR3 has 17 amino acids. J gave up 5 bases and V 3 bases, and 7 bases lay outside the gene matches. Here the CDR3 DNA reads TGCGCCAGCAGTGAAGAATATGGACTAGCGGGAGACAATGAGCAGTTCTTC. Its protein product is CASSEEYGLAGDNEQFF.

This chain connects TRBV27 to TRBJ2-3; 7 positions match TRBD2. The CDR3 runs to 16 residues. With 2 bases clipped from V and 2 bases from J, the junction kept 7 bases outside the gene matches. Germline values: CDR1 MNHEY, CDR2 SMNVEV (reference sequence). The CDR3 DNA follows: TGTGCCAGCAGTTTACAGGCTAGCGGCTACACAGATACGCAGTATTTT. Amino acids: CASSLQASGYTDTQYF.

The CDR3 protein is CASSTSGDRREDTEAFF. CDR3 DNA sequence: TGTGCCAGCAGTACTAGCGGGGACAGAAGAGAGGACACTGAAGCTTTCTTT. V and J are TRBV27 and TRBJ1-1; 7 nucleotides match TRBD1. CDR1 and CDR2 (germline): MNHEY, SMNVEV (reference sequence). This CDR3 is built from 17 residues. V lost 5 bases and J lost 3; bases outside the gene matches: 15.

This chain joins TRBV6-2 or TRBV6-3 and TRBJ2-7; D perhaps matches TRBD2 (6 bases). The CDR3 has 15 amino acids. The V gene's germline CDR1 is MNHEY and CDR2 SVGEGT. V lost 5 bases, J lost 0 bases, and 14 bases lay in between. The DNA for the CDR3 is TGTGCCAGCAGTCCCCGGGACTGGAGCTCCTACGAGCAGTACGTC. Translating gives CASSPRDWSSYEQYV.